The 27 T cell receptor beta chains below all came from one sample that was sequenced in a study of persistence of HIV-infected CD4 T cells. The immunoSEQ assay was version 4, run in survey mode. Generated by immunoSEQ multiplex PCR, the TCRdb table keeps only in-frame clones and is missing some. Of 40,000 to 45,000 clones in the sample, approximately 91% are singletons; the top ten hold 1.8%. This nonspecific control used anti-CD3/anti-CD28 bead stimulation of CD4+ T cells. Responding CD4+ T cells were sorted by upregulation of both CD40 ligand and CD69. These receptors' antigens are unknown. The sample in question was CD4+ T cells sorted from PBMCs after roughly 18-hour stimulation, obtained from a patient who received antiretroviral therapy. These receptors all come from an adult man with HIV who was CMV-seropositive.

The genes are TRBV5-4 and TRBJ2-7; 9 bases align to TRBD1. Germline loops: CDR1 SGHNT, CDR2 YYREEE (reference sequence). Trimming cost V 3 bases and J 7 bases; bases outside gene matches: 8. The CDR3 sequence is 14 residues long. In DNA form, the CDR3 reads TGTGCCAGCAGCTACACGGACAGGGGCGGAGAGCAGTACTTC. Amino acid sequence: CASSYTDRGGEQYF.

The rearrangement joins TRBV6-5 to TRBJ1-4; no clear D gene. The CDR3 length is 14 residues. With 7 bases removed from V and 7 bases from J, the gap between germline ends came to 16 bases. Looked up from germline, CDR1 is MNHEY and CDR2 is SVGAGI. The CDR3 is CASIDGGRGEKLFF. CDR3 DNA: TGTGCCAGCATCGACGGAGGACGTGGTGAAAAACTGTTTTTT.

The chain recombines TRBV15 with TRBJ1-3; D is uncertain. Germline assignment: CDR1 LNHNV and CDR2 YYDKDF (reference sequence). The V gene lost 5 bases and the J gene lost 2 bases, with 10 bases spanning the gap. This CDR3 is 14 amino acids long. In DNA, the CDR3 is TGTGCCACCAGCGCGACCGTGACTGGAAACACCATATATTTT. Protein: CATSATVTGNTIYF.

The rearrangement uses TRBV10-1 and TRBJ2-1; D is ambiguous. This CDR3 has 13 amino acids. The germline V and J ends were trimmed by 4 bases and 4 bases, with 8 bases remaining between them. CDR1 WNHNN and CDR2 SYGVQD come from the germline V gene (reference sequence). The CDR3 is CASSGTTYNEQFF. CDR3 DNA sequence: TGCGCCAGCAGTGGCACGACATACAATGAGCAGTTCTTC.

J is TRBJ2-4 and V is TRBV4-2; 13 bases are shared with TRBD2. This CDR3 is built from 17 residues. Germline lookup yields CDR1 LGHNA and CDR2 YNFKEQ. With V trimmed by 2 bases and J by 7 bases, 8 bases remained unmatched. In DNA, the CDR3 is TGTGCCAGCAGCCAACATCAACTAGCGGGGGGGTGGAACATTCAGTACTTC. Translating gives CASSQHQLAGGWNIQYF.

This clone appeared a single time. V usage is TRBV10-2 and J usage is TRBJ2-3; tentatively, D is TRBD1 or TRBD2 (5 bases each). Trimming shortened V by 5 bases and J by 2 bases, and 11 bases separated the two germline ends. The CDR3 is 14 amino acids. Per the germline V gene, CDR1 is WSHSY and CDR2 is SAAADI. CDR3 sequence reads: CASSPAGTTDTQYF. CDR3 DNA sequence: TGCGCCAGCAGTCCCGCCGGGACCACAGATACGCAGTATTTT.

In DNA form, the CDR3 reads TGTGCCAGCAGCTTAACGCAGGGGGTGATCACCGGGGAGCTGTTTTTT. It encodes CASSLTQGVITGELFF. V and J are TRBV7-9 and TRBJ2-2; 7 bases are a match to TRBD1. The germline V gene has CDR1 SEHNR and CDR2 FQNEAQ (reference sequence). The CDR3 sequence is 16 residues long. V was clipped by 2 bases and J by 4 bases; unmatched bases: 7.

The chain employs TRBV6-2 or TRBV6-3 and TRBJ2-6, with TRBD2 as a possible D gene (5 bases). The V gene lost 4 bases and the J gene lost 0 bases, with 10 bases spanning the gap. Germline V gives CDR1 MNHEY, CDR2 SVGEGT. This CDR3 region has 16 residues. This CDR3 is CASSFGGGSGANVLTF. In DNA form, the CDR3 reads TGTGCCAGCAGTTTTGGAGGTGGCTCTGGGGCCAACGTCCTGACTTTC.

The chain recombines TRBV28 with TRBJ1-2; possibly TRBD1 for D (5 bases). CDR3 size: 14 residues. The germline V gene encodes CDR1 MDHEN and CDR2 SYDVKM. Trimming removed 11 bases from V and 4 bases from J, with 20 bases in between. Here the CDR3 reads CAAETRGASYGYTF. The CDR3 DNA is TGTGCCGCCGAGACGCGTGGGGCGAGCTATGGCTACACCTTC.

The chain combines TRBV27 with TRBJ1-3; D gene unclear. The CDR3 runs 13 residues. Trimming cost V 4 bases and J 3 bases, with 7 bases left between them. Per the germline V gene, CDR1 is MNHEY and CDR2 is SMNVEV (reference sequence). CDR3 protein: CASSSQSGNTIYF. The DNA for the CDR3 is TGTGCCAGCAGTTCACAGAGTGGAAACACCATATATTTT.

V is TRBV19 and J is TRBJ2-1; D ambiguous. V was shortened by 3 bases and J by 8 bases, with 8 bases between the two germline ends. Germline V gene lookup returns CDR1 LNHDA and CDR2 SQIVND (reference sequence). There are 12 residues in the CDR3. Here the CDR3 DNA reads TGTGCCAGTAGTATGGACGGCCATGAGCAGTTCTTC. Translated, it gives CASSMDGHEQFF.

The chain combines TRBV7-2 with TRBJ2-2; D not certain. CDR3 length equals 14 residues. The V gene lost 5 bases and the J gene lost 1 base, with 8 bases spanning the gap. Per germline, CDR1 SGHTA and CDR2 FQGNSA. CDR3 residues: CASSPRGNTGELFF. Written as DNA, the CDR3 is TGTGCCAGCAGCCCAAGAGGGAACACCGGGGAGCTGTTTTTT.

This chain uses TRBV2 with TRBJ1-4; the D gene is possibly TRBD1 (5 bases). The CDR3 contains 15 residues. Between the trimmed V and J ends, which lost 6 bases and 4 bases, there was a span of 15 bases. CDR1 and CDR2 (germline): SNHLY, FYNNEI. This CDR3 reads CASRVLGTDNEKLFF. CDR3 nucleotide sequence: TGTGCCAGCAGGGTACTAGGGACGGATAATGAAAAACTGTTTTTT. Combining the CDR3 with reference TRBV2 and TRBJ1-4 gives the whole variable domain EPEVTQTPSHQVTQMGQEVILRCVPISNHLYFYWYRQILGQKVEFLVSFYNNEISEKSEIFDDQFSVERPDGSNFTLKIRSTKLEDSAMYFCASRVLGTDNEKLFFGSGTQLSVL.

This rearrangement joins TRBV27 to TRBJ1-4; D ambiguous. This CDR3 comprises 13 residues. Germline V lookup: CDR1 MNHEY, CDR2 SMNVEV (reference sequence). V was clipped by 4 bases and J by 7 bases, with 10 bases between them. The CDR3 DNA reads TGTGCCAGCAGTTACGGACGGAGTGAAAAACTGTTTTTT. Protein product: CASSYGRSEKLFF. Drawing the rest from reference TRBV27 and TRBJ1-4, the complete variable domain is EAQVTQNPRYLITVTGKKLTVTCSQNMNHEYMSWYRQDPGLGLRQIYYSMNVEVTDKGDVPEGYKVSRKEKRNFPLILESPSPNQTSLYFCASSYGRSEKLFFGSGTQLSVL.

The CDR3 DNA follows: TGTGCCAGCAGTTACCCAGGGAGGGATTCACCCCTCCACTTT. Amino acid sequence: CASSYPGRDSPLHF. This chain uses TRBV6-6 with TRBJ1-6, with D possibly being TRBD1 (5 bases). The CDR3 runs to 14 residues. Trimming pared 2 bases from V and 8 bases from J, leaving 10 bases between. Looked up from germline, CDR1 is MNHNY and CDR2 is SVGAGI (reference sequence).

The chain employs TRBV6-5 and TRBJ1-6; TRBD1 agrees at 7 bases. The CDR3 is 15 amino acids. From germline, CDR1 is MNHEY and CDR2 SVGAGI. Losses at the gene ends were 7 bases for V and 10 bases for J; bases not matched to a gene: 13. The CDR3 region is CASTWNRGVRSPLHF. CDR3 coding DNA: TGTGCCAGCACATGGAACAGGGGTGTTCGGTCACCCCTCCACTTT.

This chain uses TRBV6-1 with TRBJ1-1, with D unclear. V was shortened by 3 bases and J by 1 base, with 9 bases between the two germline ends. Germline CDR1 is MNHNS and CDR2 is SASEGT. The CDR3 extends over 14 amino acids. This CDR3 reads CASSEGAKNTEAFF. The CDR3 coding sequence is TGTGCCAGCAGTGAGGGCGCTAAGAACACTGAAGCTTTCTTT.

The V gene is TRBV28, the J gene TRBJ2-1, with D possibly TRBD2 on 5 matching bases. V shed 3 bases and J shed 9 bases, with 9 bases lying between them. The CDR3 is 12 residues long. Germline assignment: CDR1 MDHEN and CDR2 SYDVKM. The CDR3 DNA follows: TGTGCCAGCAGTTTTCTAGCCATTGAGCAGTTCTTC. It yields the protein CASSFLAIEQFF.

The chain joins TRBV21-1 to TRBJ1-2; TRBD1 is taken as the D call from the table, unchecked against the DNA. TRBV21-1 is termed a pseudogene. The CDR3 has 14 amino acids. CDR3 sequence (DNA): TGTGCCAGCACGGACAGGGGGGCTAACTATGGCTACACCTTC. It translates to CASTDRGANYGYTF.

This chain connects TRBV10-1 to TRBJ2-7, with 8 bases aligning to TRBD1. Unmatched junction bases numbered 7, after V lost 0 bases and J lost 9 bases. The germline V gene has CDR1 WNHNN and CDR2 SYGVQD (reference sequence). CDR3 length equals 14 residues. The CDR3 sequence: CASSESQGAPRQYF. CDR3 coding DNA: TGCGCCAGCAGTGAGTCCCAGGGGGCGCCGCGGCAGTACTTC.

CDR3 bases: TGTGCCAGCTCACTTTTCAGGGACTCAACTAATGAAAAACTGTTTTTT. This codes for CASSLFRDSTNEKLFF. The chain joins TRBV18 to TRBJ1-4, with D perhaps TRBD1 (5 bases). The germline V and J ends were trimmed by 4 bases and 0 bases, with 12 bases remaining between them. The CDR3 runs 16 residues. CDR1 is KGHSH, CDR2 LQKENI, per germline.

The CDR3 nucleotides read TGTGCCAGCAGTTCGGTGGGTGAGCAGTTCTTC. Amino acid sequence: CASSSVGEQFF. This chain connects TRBV6-5 to TRBJ2-1; D is unresolved. V lost 4 bases and J lost 9, with 7 bases in between. The CDR3 spans 11 residues. Per the germline V gene, CDR1 is MNHEY and CDR2 is SVGAGI.

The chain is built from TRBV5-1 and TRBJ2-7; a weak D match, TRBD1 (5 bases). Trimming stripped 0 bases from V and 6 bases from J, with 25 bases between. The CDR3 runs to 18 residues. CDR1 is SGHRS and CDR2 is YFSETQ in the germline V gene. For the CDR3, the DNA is TGCGCCAGCAGCTTGGAAGGGGCAGGGTCCGTACCGGCTGGCGAGCAGTACTTC. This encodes CASSLEGAGSVPAGEQYF.

In nucleotides, the CDR3 is TGTGCCACCAGCGATGGACAGGGGCCCGACACTGAAGCTTTCTTT. It encodes CATSDGQGPDTEAFF. The chain uses TRBV15 and TRBJ1-1, with 9 nucleotides matching TRBD1. There are 15 residues in the CDR3. CDR1 and CDR2 from the germline V gene are LNHNV and YYDKDF (reference sequence). The ends lost 5 bases at V and 3 bases at J; junction bases unmatched: 7.

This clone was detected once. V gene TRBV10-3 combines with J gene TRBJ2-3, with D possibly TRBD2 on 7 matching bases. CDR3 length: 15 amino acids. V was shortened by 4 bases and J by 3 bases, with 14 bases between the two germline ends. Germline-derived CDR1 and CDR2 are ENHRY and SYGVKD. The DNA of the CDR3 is TGTGCCATCAGTGGGGGCGGGGGCGGAACAGATACGCAGTATTTT. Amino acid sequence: CAISGGGGGTDTQYF.

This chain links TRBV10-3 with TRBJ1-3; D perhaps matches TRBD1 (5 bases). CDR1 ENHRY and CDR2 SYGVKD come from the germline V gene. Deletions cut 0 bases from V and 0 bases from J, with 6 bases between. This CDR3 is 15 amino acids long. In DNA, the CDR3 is TGTGCCATCAGTGAGTCGGGGGGCTCTGGAAACACCATATATTTT. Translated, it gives CAISESGGSGNTIYF.

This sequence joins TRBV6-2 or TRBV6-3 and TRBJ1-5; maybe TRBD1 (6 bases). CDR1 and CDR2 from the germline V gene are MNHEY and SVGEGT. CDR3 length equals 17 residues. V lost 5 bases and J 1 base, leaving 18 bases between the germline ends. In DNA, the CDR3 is TGTGCCAGCAGTCCCTTTTGGGGACAAACCAGCAATCAGCCCCAGCATTTT. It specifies CASSPFWGQTSNQPQHF.